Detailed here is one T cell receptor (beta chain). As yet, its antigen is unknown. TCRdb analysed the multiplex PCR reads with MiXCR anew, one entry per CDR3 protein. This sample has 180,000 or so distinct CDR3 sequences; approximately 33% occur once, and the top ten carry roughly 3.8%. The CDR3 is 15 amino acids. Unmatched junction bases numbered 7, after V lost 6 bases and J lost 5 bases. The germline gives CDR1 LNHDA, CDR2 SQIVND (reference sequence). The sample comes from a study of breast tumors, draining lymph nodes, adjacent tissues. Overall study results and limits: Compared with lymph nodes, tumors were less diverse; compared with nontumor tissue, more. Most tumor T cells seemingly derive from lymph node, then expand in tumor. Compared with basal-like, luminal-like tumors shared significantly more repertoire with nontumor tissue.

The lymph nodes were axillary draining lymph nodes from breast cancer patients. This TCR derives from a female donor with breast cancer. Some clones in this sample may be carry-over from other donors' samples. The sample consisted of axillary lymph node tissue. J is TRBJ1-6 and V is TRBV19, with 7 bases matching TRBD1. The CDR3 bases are TGTGCCAGTAGCCACCCCGGGACAGATAATTCACCCCTCCACTTT. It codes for CASSHPGTDNSPLHF.